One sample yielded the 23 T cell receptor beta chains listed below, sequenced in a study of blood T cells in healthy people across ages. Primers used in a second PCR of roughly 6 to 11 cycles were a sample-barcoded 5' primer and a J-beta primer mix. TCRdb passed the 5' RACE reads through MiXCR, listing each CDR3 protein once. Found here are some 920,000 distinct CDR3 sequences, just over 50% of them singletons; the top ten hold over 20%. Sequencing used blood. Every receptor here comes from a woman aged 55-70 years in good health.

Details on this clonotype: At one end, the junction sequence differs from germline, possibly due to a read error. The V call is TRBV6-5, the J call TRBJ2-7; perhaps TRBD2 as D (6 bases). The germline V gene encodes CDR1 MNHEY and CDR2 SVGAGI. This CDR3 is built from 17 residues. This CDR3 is CASSYSILLASSYEQNF. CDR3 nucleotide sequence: TGTGCCAGCAGTTACTCGATTCTGCTAGCGAGTTCCTACGAGCAGAACTTC.

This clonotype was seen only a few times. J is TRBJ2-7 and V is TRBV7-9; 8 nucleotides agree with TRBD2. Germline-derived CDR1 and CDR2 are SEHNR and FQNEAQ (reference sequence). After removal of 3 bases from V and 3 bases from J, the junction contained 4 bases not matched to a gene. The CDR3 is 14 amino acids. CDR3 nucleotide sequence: TGTGCCAGCAGCTTCGGGGGGGGACTCTACGAGCAGTACTTC. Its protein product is CASSFGGGLYEQYF.

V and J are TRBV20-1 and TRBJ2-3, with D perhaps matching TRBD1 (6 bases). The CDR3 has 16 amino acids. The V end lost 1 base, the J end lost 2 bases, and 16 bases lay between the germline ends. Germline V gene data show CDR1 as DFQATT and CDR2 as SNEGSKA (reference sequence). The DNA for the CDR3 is TGCAGTGCTAGAGCTATTTTCAGGGGACACACAGATACGCAGTATTTT. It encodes CSARAIFRGHTDTQYF.

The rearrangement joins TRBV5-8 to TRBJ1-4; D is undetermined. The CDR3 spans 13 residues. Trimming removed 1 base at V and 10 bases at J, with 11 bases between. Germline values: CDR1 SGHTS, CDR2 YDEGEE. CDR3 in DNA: TGTGCCAGCAGCTTGAAGAGTTCTAGAAAACTGTTTTTT. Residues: CASSLKSSRKLFF.

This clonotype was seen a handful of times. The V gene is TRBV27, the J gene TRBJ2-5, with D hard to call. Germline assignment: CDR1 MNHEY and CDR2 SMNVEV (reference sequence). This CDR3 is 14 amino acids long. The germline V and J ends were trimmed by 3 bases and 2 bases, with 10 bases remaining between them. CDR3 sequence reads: CASSFIGSQETQYF. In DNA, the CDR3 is TGTGCCAGCAGTTTTATCGGCAGTCAAGAGACCCAGTACTTC.

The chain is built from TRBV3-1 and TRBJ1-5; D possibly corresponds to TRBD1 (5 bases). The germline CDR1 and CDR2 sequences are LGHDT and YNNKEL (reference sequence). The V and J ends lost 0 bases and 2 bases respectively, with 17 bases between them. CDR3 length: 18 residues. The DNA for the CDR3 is TGTGCCAGCAGCCAAGATAGATCAGGGCGAAATCGCAATCAGCCCCAGCATTTT. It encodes CASSQDRSGRNRNQPQHF.

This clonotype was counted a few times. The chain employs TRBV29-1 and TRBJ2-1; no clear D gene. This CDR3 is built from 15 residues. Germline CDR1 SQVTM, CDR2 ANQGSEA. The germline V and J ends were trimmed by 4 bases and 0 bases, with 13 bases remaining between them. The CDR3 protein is CSVGGVQSSYNEQFF. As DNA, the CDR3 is TGCAGCGTTGGAGGAGTTCAGAGCTCCTACAATGAGCAGTTCTTC.

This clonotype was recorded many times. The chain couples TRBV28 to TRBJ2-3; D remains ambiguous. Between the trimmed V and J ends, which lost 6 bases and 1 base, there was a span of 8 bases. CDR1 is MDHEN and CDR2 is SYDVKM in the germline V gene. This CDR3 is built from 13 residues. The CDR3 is CASRSGGTDTQYF. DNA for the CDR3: TGTGCCAGCAGGAGTGGGGGCACAGATACGCAGTATTTT.

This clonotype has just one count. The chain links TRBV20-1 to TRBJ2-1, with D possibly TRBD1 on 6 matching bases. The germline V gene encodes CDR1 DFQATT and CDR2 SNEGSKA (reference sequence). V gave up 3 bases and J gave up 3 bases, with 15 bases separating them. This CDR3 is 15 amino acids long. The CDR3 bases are TGCAGTGCTAGGGACAGTTTGGGCGTCTACAATGAGCAGTTCTTC. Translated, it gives CSARDSLGVYNEQFF.

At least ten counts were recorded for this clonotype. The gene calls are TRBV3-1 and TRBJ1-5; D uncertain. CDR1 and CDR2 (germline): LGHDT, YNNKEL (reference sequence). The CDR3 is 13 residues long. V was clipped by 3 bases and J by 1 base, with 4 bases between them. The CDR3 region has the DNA TGTGCCAGCAGCCAGGGAAGCAATCAGCCCCAGCATTTT. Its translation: CASSQGSNQPQHF.

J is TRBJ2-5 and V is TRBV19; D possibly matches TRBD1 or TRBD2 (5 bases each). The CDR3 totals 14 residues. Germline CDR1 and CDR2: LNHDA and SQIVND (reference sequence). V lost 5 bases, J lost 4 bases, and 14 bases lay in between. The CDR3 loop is CASSSTDGGETQYF. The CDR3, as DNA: TGTGCCAGTAGTTCCACGGATGGGGGAGAGACCCAGTACTTC.

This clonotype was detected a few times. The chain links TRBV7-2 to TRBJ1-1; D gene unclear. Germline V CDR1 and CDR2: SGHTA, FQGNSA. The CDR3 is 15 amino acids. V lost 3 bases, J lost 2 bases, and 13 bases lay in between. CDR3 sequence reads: CASSFLELINTEAFF. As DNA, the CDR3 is TGTGCCAGCAGCTTTTTAGAACTTATCAACACTGAAGCTTTCTTT.

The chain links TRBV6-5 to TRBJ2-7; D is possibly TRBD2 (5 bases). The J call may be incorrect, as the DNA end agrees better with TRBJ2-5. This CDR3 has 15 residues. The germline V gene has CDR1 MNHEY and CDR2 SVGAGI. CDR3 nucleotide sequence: TGTGCCAGCAGATTACGACTAAGCTCCCAAGAGACCCAGTACTTC. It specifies CASRLRLSSQETQYF.

In nucleotides, the CDR3 is TGCAGCGTGGCCTCGGGACTAGCGGGAGACACAGATACGCAGTATTTT. This codes for CSVASGLAGDTDTQYF. The chain uses TRBV29-1 and TRBJ2-3; 14 bases align to TRBD2. CDR1 is SQVTM, CDR2 ANQGSEA, per germline. V trimming: 6 bases; J trimming: 2 bases; junction bases outside the gene matches: 7. CDR3 length: 16 amino acids.

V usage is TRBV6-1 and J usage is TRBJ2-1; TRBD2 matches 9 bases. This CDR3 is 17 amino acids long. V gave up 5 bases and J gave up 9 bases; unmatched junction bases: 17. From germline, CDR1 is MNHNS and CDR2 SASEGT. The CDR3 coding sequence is TGTGCCAGCAGTCCCCGGGGAGGCGGGAGGGGGTTCCGTGAGCAGTTCTTC. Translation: CASSPRGGGRGFREQFF.

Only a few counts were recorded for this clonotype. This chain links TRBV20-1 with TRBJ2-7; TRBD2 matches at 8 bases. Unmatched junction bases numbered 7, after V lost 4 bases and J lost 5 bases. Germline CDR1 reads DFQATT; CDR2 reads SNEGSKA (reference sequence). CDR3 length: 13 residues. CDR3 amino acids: CSAKGAGENEQYF. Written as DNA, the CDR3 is TGCAGTGCTAAGGGAGCGGGAGAGAACGAGCAGTACTTC.

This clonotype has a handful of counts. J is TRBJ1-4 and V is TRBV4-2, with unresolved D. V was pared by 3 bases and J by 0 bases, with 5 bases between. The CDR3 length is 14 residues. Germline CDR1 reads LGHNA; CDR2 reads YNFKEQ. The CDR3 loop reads CASSQEATNEKLFF. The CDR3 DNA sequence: TGTGCCAGCAGCCAGGAGGCAACTAATGAAAAACTGTTTTTT.

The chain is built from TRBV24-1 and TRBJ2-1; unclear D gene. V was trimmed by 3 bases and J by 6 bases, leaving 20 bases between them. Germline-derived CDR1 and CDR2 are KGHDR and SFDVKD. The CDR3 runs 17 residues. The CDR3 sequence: CATSDPAITGQINEQFF. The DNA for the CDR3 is TGTGCCACCAGTGATCCCGCTATAACGGGCCAAATCAATGAGCAGTTCTTC.

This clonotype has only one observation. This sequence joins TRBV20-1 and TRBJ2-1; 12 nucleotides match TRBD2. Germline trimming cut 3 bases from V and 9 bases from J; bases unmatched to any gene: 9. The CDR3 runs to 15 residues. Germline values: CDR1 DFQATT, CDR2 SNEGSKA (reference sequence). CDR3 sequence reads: CSASSPLAGGVEQFF. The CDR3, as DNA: TGCAGTGCTAGTAGTCCTCTAGCGGGAGGGGTTGAGCAGTTCTTC.

DNA for the CDR3: TGCAGTGCTAGAGTTGTCGGTTCAGACTTAAGGTACGAGCAGTACTTC. It encodes CSARVVGSDLRYEQYF. The chain links TRBV20-1 to TRBJ2-7; unclear D gene. V was shortened by 1 base and J by 4 bases, with 20 bases between the two germline ends. The CDR3 consists of 16 residues. CDR1 DFQATT and CDR2 SNEGSKA come from the germline V gene (reference sequence).

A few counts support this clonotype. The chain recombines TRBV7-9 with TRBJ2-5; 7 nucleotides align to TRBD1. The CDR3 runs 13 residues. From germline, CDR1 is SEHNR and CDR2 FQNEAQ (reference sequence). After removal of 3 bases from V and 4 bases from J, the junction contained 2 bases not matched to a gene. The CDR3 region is CASSFDRVETQYF. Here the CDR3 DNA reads TGTGCCAGCAGCTTCGACAGGGTAGAGACCCAGTACTTC.

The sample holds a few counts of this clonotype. In DNA form, the CDR3 reads TGTGCCAGCAGTTATTGGCCCGATACGCAGTATTTT. Its translation is CASSYWPDTQYF. The chain joins TRBV6-2 or TRBV6-3 to TRBJ2-3; D unresolved. CDR1 is MNHEY and CDR2 is SVGEGT in the germline V gene. This CDR3 contains 12 residues. V gave up 3 bases and J gave up 6 bases, with 7 bases separating them.

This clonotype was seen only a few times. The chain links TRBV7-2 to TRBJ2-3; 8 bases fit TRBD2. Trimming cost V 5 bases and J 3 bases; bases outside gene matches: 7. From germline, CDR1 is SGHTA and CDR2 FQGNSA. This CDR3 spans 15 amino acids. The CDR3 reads CASSPLGGRTDTQYF. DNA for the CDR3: TGTGCCAGCAGCCCTCTGGGCGGGAGGACAGATACGCAGTATTTT.